The 27 T cell receptor beta chains below come from one sample, sequenced in a study of blood T cell repertoires in COVID-19 (dated by TCRdb to about 2020). The protocol used for the library was the immunoSEQ multiplex PCR assay. TCRdb took this table from immuneACCESS and kept in-frame rearrangements with V and J called. Such tables lack part of the clones; where checked against another copy, unresolved V genes explain under half of the gap, and the rest is unexplained. Recorded for this sample are about 200,000 clones; approximately 90% of them occurred a single time. The ten largest clones capture about 2% of the sample. The sequencing input was peripheral blood. Source of these receptors: a man aged 30 to 45 who had recovered from COVID-19.

This clone was recorded once. This rearrangement joins TRBV10-2 to TRBJ1-2; a weak D match, TRBD1 (5 bases). This CDR3 region has 16 residues. The V end lost 2 bases, the J end lost 0 bases, and 13 bases lay between the germline ends. Germline CDR1 WSHSY, CDR2 SAAADI. The CDR3 DNA sequence: TGCGCCAGCAGTGAGGCAGGGATAGGGGCTAACTATGGCTACACCTTC. It codes for CASSEAGIGANYGYTF.

This clone appeared many times. This rearrangement joins TRBV2 to TRBJ2-7, with D maybe TRBD1 (6 bases). Trimming removed 7 bases at V and 0 bases at J, with 10 bases between. The CDR3 covers 13 residues. The germline gives CDR1 SNHLY, CDR2 FYNNEI. The CDR3 DNA reads as TGTGCCAGCACCCGACAGGACTCCTACGAGCAGTACTTC. It codes for CASTRQDSYEQYF.

The chain recombines TRBV11-2 with TRBJ1-1, with unresolved D. This CDR3 has 13 residues. Germline V CDR1 and CDR2: SGHAT, FQNNGV. Trimming left V 2 bases short and J 3 bases short, with 7 bases between. The CDR3 is CASSLFIDTEAFF. CDR3 DNA sequence: TGTGCCAGCAGCTTATTTATAGACACTGAAGCTTTCTTT.

This sequence joins TRBV4-3 and TRBJ2-1; perhaps TRBD2 as D (5 bases). V shed 0 bases and J shed 2 bases, with 8 bases lying between them. The CDR3 consists of 15 residues. CDR1 is LGHNA, CDR2 YSLEER, per germline. The CDR3 here is CASSQEPGTYNEQFF. The CDR3 coding sequence is TGCGCCAGCAGCCAAGAACCGGGGACCTACAATGAGCAGTTCTTC.

This clone has at least ten counts. The chain has TRBV6-4 and TRBJ1-4; D gene uncertain. The germline gives CDR1 MRHNA, CDR2 SNTAGT. The CDR3 runs 15 residues. Trimming removed 3 bases from V and 8 bases from J, with 16 bases in between. CDR3 amino acids: CASSDRVAAGEKLFF. CDR3 nucleotide sequence: TGTGCCAGCAGTGATCGGGTAGCCGCGGGAGAAAAACTGTTTTTT.

This chain uses TRBV6-4 with TRBJ1-2, with D unresolved. CDR1 and CDR2 (germline): MRHNA, SNTAGT. V gave up 4 bases and J gave up 4 bases, with 10 bases separating them. The CDR3 is 13 residues long. The CDR3 region has the DNA TGTGCCAGCAGTGGGGGAGCCAGCTATGGCTACACCTTC. Its protein is CASSGGASYGYTF.

V and J are TRBV5-1 and TRBJ2-1; no definite D call. CDR1 and CDR2 from the germline V gene are SGHRS and YFSETQ. Trimming removed 0 bases from V and 6 bases from J, with 7 bases in between. The CDR3 loop spans 13 amino acids. Here the CDR3 reads CASSLEVANEQFF. The CDR3 nucleotides are TGCGCCAGCAGCTTGGAAGTGGCCAATGAGCAGTTCTTC.

The rearrangement uses TRBV5-4 and TRBJ2-1; 10 bases fit TRBD2. Germline V lookup: CDR1 SGHNT, CDR2 YYREEE (reference sequence). Trimming took 3 bases from V and 9 from J; bases not matched to a gene: 9. This CDR3 is 15 amino acids long. This chain's CDR3 is CASSSLAGARGEQFF. In nucleotides, the CDR3 is TGTGCCAGCAGCTCGCTAGCGGGGGCCAGGGGTGAGCAGTTCTTC.

The rearrangement uses TRBV30 and TRBJ1-2; 9 nucleotides align to TRBD1. The CDR3 length is 13 residues. Germline V gene sequence: CDR1 GTSNPN, CDR2 SVGIG (reference sequence). Trimming at V came to 0 bases and at J to 13 bases, leaving 9 bases not matched to a gene. CDR3: CAWSVGTGRSGTF. As DNA, the CDR3 is TGTGCCTGGAGTGTAGGGACAGGGAGGTCGGGCACCTTC.

The chain uses TRBV20-1 and TRBJ2-1, with TRBD1 matching 10 bases. V was pared by 3 bases and J by 7 bases, with 9 bases of the junction left unmatched. CDR3 length: 15 amino acids. CDR1 DFQATT and CDR2 SNEGSKA come from the germline V gene (reference sequence). The CDR3 sequence is CSASLRDRGMNEQFF. CDR3 in DNA: TGCAGTGCTAGTTTACGGGACAGGGGTATGAATGAGCAGTTCTTC.

For the CDR3, the DNA is TGTGCCAGCAGCTTCGATGGGGGGGCCGGTCAGACCCAGTACTTC. Amino acids: CASSFDGGAGQTQYF. The J gene is TRBJ2-5, the V gene TRBV7-8; maybe TRBD2 (7 bases). Trimming took off 3 bases at V and 6 bases at J, with 17 bases between the two ends. In germline, CDR1 is SGHVS, CDR2 FQNEAQ. The CDR3 is 15 amino acids.

The V call is TRBV6-5, the J call TRBJ2-7; 7 bases line up with TRBD1. The germline V gene encodes CDR1 MNHEY and CDR2 SVGAGI. The V segment lost 6 bases and the J segment 3 bases; nucleotides outside the gene matches: 11. The CDR3 sequence is 15 residues long. In DNA, the CDR3 is TGTGCCAGCAGAATAAAGCCGGGACAGCTCTACGAGCAGTACTTC. Protein product: CASRIKPGQLYEQYF.

The gene calls are TRBV18 and TRBJ1-2; D is unclear. The CDR3 covers 15 residues. Germline CDR1 and CDR2: KGHSH and LQKENI. Deletions cut 0 bases from V and 0 bases from J, with 8 bases between. The CDR3 reads CASSPPYGSNYGYTF. The CDR3, as DNA: TGTGCCAGCTCACCACCTTACGGTTCTAACTATGGCTACACCTTC.

The gene calls are TRBV27 and TRBJ1-1; 7 nucleotides agree with TRBD1. Germline CDR1 is MNHEY and CDR2 is SMNVEV (reference sequence). The J segment lost 5 bases and the V segment lost 5 bases, leaving 8 bases of the junction unmatched. The CDR3 is 14 residues long. CDR3 DNA: TGTGCCAGCAGTCCTAACACCAGGGGGACTGAAGCTTTCTTT. Translation: CASSPNTRGTEAFF.

The rearrangement uses TRBV6-5 and TRBJ2-7; a possible D gene is TRBD2 (5 bases). V was cut by 8 bases and J by 4 bases, with 9 bases left in between. The CDR3 has 11 residues. Germline values: CDR1 MNHEY, CDR2 SVGAGI. The CDR3 DNA sequence: TGTGCCAGCTCGGGGAATTACGAGCAGTACTTC. This translates into CASSGNYEQYF.

In this sample, this clone turned up once. The chain employs TRBV19 and TRBJ2-3; 12 positions agree with TRBD2. This CDR3 spans 17 amino acids. Per the germline V gene, CDR1 is LNHDA and CDR2 is SQIVND (reference sequence). The V gene end was trimmed by 6 bases and the J gene end by 0 bases; junction bases not matched to a gene: 7. CDR3 nucleotides: TGTGCCAGTAGGCGCGCTAGCGGGGGGGCGAGCACAGATACGCAGTATTTT. Its protein product is CASRRASGGASTDTQYF. Filled out from reference TRBV19 and TRBJ2-3, the complete variable domain reads DGGITQSPKYLFRKEGQNVTLSCEQNLNHDAMYWYRQDPGQGLRLIYYSQIVNDFQKGDIAEGYSVSREKKESFPLTVTSAQKNPTAFYLCASRRASGGASTDTQYFGPGTRLTVL.

The gene calls are TRBV5-3 and TRBJ1-2; D unresolved. TRBV5-3 is reported as an ORF; its role is uncertain. There are 14 residues in the CDR3. V shed 0 bases and J shed 3 bases, with 9 bases lying between them. The CDR3 sequence is CARSLGLAYYGYTF. CDR3 DNA sequence: TGTGCCAGAAGCTTGGGACTTGCCTACTATGGCTACACCTTC.

The CDR3, as DNA: TGTGCCACCAGCAGAGATAAGGGGCCCACTGAAGCTTTCTTT. Protein: CATSRDKGPTEAFF. V usage is TRBV15 and J usage is TRBJ1-1, with D maybe TRBD1 (5 bases). CDR1 is LNHNV, CDR2 YYDKDF, per germline (reference sequence). This CDR3 is built from 14 residues. Trimming pared 0 bases from V and 4 bases from J, leaving 9 bases between.

The chain links TRBV3-1 (or the pseudogene TRBV3-2) to TRBJ2-3, with 9 positions matching TRBD1. Germline V gene lookup returns CDR1 LGHDT and CDR2 YNNKEL (reference sequence). With V trimmed by 4 bases and J by 4 bases, 12 bases remained unmatched. The CDR3 extends over 17 amino acids. CDR3 region: CASSPTGTGFGADTQYF. DNA of the CDR3: TGTGCCAGCAGCCCTACCGGGACAGGGTTTGGCGCAGATACGCAGTATTTT.

This clone was seen a single time. The chain recombines TRBV3-1 (or the pseudogene TRBV3-2) with TRBJ1-2, with 7 bases that match TRBD1. This CDR3 is 17 amino acids long. Germline V gene data show CDR1 as LGHDT and CDR2 as YNNKEL (reference sequence). After removal of 0 bases from V and 5 bases from J, the junction contained 12 bases not matched to a gene. The CDR3 sequence: CASSQEQGRVSVYGYTF. The CDR3 coding sequence is TGTGCCAGCAGCCAAGAACAGGGGCGTGTGTCTGTTTATGGCTACACCTTC.

The chain links TRBV7-2 to TRBJ1-3; D is undetermined. The germline V gene has CDR1 SGHTA and CDR2 FQGNSA. The CDR3 length is 13 residues. The V gene lost 4 bases and the J gene lost 4 bases, with 8 bases spanning the gap. CDR3 protein: CASSSSRGNTIYF. The CDR3 DNA is TGTGCCAGCAGCTCATCGCGAGGAAACACCATATATTTT.

The genes are TRBV4-1 and TRBJ2-1; TRBD1 aligns across 7 bases. The germline CDR1 and CDR2 sequences are MGHRA and YSYEKL. J lost 8 bases, V lost 0 bases, and 4 bases had no gene match. The length of the CDR3 is 14 residues. CDR3 coding DNA: TGCGCCAGCAGCCAAGAGACAGGGAGTGATGAGCAGTTCTTC. Translated, it gives CASSQETGSDEQFF.

The CDR3 protein is CASSAGEGSSAFF. CDR3 in DNA: TGTGCCAGCTCAGCAGGGGAGGGGTCGTCTGCTTTCTTT. The chain links TRBV12-3 or TRBV12-4 to TRBJ1-1, with D perhaps TRBD1 (6 bases). The CDR3 consists of 13 residues. Trimming left V 8 bases short and J 11 bases short, with 21 bases between.

The chain couples TRBV27 to TRBJ1-5, with D perhaps matching TRBD1 (6 bases). The CDR3 has 18 residues. V dropped 7 bases and J dropped 3 bases, with 25 bases sitting between them. Germline loops: CDR1 MNHEY, CDR2 SMNVEV (reference sequence). The CDR3 DNA follows: TGTGCCAGCACCCAAACGGCGGTACAGGGTTCTTACAATCAGCCCCAGCATTTT. Residues: CASTQTAVQGSYNQPQHF.

The CDR3 sequence: CASSFQGYGEKLFF. As DNA, the CDR3 is TGTGCCAGCAGCTTCCAGGGTTATGGTGAAAAACTGTTTTTT. The gene calls are TRBV7-9 and TRBJ1-4; D is perhaps TRBD1 (5 bases). CDR1 and CDR2 (germline): SEHNR, FQNEAQ (reference sequence). This CDR3 has 14 residues. V was clipped by 3 bases and J by 7 bases, with 12 bases between them.

The chain carries TRBV18 and TRBJ2-2; 11 bases align to TRBD1. Per germline, CDR1 KGHSH and CDR2 LQKENI. J gave up 7 bases and V 5 bases, and 12 bases lay outside the gene matches. The CDR3 consists of 17 residues. The CDR3 DNA sequence: TGTGCCAGCTCATCCACCCTGGACAGGGGGCGCGACGGGGAGCTGTTTTTT. Protein product: CASSSTLDRGRDGELFF.

This sequence joins TRBV7-2 and TRBJ2-3; D might be TRBD2 (7 bases). The CDR3 totals 16 residues. Trimming shortened V by 1 base and J by 5 bases, and 16 bases separated the two germline ends. Germline V gene lookup returns CDR1 SGHTA and CDR2 FQGNSA. The CDR3 coding sequence is TGTGCCAGCAGCTTAGGGGTTCGGAGGGGGGGAGATACGCAGTATTTT. Amino acids: CASSLGVRRGGDTQYF.